This T cell receptor beta chain comes out of a study of cytomegalovirus exposure and HLA in healthy donors. General study results and limits: When a later analysis was performed, an Asian-associated ancestry cluster reportedly had fewer N-insertions than the roughly 700-donor mean.

As regards this clone: The antigen remains undetermined.

The CDR3 runs 13 residues. The V and J ends lost 7 bases and 3 bases respectively, with 12 bases between them. From germline, CDR1 is MNHEY and CDR2 SVGAGI. The study ran its PCR with 60 Vbeta and 13 Jbeta primers. The assay was immunoSEQ multiplex PCR, and TCRdb's table has in-frame clones only and misses some. This table holds approximately 100,000 clones, around 70% found once. The origin of this receptor is a man aged 40-50 years in good health and CMV-seropositive. Sequenced sample: PBMCs. The chain couples TRBV6-5 to TRBJ2-5; TRBD2 might be the D (5 bases). CDR3 sequence: CASNARGEETQYF. The DNA of the CDR3 is TGTGCCAGCAACGCCCGGGGAGAAGAGACCCAGTACTTC.